Listed here is a single T cell receptor beta chain. Its target is not known. Germline-derived CDR1 and CDR2 are SQVTM and ANQGSEA. The CDR3 has 14 amino acids. Caucasian, healthy and from Russia, the donors were aged between about 6 and 90. These data originate in a study of blood T cells in healthy people across ages. Study-level results: Naive CD4+ cell counts and diversity both ran higher in long-lived than in aged donors. Age showed a roughly linear inverse relationship with TCR beta diversity per million T cells.

The second PCR ran roughly 6 to 11 cycles with a sample-barcoded 5' primer and J-beta primers. TCRdb itself ran the 5' RACE reads through MiXCR, one entry per CDR3 protein. The data contain roughly 830,000 distinct CDR3 sequences, roughly 60% of them singletons. The source material was blood. This chain links TRBV29-1 with TRBJ2-7; 7 bases match TRBD2. The J call is uncertain, as TRBJ2-5 better fits the DNA end. This sequence was found in a man aged 30 to 39 in good health. Here the CDR3 reads CSVEAPGGQETQYF. DNA of the CDR3: TGCAGCGTTGAGGCCCCCGGGGGGCAAGAGACCCAGTACTTC.